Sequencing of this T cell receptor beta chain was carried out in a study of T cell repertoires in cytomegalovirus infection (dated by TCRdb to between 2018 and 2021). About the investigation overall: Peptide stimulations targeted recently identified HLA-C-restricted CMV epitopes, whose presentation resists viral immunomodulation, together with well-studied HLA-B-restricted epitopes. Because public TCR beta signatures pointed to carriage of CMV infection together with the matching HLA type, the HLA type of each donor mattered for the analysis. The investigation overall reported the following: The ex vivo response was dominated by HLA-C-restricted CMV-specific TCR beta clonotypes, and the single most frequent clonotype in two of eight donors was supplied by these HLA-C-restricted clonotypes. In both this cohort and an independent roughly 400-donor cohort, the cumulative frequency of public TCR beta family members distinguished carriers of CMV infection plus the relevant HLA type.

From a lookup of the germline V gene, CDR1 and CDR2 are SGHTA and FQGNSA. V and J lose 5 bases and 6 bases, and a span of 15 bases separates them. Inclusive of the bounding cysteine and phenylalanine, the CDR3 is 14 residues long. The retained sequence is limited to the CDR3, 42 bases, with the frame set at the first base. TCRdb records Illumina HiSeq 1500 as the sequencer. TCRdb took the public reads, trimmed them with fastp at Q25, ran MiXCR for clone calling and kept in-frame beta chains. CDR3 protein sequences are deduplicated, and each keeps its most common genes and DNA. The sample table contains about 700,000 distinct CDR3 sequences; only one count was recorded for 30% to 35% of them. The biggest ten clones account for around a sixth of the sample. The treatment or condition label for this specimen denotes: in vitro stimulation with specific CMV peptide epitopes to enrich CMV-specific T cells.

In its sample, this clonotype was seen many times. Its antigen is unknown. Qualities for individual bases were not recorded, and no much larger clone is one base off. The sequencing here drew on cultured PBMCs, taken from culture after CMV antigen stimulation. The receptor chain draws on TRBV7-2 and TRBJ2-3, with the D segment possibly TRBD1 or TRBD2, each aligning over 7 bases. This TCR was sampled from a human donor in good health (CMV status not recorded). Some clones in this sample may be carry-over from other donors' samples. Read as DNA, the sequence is TGTGCCAGCAGCCAGGGGGGGGGTTTGGATACGCAGTATTTT. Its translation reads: CASSQGGGLDTQYF.